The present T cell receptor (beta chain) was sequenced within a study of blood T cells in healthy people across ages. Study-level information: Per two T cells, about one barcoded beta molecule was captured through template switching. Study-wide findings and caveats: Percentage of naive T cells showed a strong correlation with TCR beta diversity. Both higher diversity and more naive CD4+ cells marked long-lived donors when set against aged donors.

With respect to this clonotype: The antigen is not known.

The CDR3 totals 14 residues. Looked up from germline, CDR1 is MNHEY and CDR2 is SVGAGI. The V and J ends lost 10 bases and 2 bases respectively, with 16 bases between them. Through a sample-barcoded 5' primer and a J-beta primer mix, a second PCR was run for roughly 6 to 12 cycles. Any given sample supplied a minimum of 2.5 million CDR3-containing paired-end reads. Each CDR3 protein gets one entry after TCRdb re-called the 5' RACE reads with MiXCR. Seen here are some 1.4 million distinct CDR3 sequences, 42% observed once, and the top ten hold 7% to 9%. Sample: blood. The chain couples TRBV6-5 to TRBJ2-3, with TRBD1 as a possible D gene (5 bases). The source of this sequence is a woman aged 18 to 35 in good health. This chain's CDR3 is CATAKDGHTDTQYF. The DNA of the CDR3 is TGTGCCACGGCAAAGGACGGACACACAGATACGCAGTATTTT.